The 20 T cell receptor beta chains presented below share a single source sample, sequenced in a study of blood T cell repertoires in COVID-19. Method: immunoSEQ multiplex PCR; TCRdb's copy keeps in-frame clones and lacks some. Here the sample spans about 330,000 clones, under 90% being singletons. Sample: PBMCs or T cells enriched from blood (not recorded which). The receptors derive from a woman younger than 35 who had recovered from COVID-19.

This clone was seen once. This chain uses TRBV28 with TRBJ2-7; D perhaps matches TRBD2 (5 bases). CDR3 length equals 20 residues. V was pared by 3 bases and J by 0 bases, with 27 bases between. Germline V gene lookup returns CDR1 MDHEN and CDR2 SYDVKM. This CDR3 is CASSLWRLRIQRTTSYEQYF. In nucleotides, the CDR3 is TGTGCCAGCAGTTTGTGGAGGTTAAGGATCCAAAGAACAACCTCCTACGAGCAGTACTTC.

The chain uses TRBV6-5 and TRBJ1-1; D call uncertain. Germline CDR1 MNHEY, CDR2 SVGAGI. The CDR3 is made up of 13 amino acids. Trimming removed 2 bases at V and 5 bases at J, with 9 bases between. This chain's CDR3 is CASSYEGWTEAFF. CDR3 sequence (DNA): TGTGCCAGCAGTTACGAGGGTTGGACTGAAGCTTTCTTT.

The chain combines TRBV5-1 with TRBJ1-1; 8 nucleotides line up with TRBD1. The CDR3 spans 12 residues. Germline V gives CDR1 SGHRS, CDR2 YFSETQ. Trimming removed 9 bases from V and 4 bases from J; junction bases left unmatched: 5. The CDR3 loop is CATRDRSTEAFF. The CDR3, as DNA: TGCGCCACCCGGGACAGGAGCACTGAAGCTTTCTTT.

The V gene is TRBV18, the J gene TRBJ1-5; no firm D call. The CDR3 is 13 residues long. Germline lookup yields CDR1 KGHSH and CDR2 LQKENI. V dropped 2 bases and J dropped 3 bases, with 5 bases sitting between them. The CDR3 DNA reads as TGTGCCAGCTCACCAGGGCTCAATCAGCCCCAGCATTTT. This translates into CASSPGLNQPQHF.

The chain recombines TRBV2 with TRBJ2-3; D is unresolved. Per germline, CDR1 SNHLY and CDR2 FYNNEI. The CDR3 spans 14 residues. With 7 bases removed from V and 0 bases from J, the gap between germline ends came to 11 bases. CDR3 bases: TGTGCCAGCAAACAGACACGAAGCACAGATACGCAGTATTTT. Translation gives CASKQTRSTDTQYF.

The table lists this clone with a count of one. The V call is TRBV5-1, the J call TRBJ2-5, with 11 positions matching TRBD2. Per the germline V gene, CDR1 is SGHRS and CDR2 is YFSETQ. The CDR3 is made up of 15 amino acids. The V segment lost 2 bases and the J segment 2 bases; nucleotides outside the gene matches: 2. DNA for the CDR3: TGCGCCAGCAGCTTTCCTAGCGGGGGGCAAGAGACCCAGTACTTC. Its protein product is CASSFPSGGQETQYF.

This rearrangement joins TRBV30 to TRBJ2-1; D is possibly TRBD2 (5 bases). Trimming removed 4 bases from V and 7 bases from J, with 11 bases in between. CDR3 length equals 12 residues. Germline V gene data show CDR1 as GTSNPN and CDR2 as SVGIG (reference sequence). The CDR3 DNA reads TGTGCCTGGATGCCAAGCGGTAATGAGCAGTTCTTC. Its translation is CAWMPSGNEQFF.

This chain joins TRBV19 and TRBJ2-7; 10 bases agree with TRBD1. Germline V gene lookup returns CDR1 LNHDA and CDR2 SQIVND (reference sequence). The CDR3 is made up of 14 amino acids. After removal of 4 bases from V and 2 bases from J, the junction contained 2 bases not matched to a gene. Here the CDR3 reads CASSRGQGAYEQYF. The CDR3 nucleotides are TGTGCCAGTAGTAGAGGACAGGGGGCCTACGAGCAGTACTTC. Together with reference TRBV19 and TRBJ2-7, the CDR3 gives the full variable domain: DGGITQSPKYLFRKEGQNVTLSCEQNLNHDAMYWYRQDPGQGLRLIYYSQIVNDFQKGDIAEGYSVSREKKESFPLTVTSAQKNPTAFYLCASSRGQGAYEQYFGPGTRLTVT.

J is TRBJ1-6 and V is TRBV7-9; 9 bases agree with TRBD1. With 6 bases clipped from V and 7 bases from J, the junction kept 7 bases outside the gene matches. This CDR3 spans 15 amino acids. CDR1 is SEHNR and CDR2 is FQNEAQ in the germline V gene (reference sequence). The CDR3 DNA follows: TGTGCCAGCAGTTCTACCGGGACAGGGAATTCACCCCTCCACTTT. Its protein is CASSSTGTGNSPLHF.

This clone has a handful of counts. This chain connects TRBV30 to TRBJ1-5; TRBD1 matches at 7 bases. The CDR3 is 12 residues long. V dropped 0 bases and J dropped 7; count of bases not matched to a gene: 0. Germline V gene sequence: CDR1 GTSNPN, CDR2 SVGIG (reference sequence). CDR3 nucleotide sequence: TGTGCCTGGAGTGTAGGGGGCCAGCCCCAGCATTTT. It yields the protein CAWSVGGQPQHF. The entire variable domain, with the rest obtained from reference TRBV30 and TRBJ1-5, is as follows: SQTIHQWPATLVQPVGSPLSLECTVEGTSNPNLYWYRQAAGRGLQLLFYSVGIGQISSEVPQNLSASRPQDRQFILSSKKLLLSDSGFYLCAWSVGGQPQHFGDGTRLSIL.

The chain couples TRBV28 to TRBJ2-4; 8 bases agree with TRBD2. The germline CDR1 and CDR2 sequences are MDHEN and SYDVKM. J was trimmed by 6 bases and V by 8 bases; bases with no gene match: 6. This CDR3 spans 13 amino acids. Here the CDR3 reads CASSLTSGNIQYF. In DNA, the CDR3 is TGTGCCAGCTCTCTTACTAGCGGAAACATTCAGTACTTC.

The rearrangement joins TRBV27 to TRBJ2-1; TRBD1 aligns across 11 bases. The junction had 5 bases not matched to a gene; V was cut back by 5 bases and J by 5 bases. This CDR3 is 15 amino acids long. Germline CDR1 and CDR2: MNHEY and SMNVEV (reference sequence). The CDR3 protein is CASSQGQGAHNEQFF. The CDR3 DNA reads TGTGCCAGCAGTCAAGGACAGGGGGCCCACAATGAGCAGTTCTTC.

CDR3 DNA: TGTGCCATCAGTGGGGACAGTTATGGCTACACCTTC. Its protein is CAISGDSYGYTF. The chain employs TRBV10-3 and TRBJ1-2; the match to TRBD1 covers 7 bases. This CDR3 region has 12 residues. In germline, CDR1 is ENHRY, CDR2 SYGVKD. J was trimmed by 5 bases and V by 4 bases; bases with no gene match: 1.

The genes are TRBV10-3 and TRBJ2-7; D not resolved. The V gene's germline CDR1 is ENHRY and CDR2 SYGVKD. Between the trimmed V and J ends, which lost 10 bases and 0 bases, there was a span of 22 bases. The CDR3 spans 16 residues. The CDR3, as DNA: TGTGCCACCAAGTGGGCCCGAACCCAAACCTCCTACGAGCAGTACTTC. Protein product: CATKWARTQTSYEQYF.

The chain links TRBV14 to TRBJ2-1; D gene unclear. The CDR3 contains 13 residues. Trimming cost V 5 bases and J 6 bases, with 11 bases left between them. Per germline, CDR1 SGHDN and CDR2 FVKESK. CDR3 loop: CASSSSRFNEQFF. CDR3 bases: TGTGCCAGCAGCTCAAGCCGGTTCAATGAGCAGTTCTTC.

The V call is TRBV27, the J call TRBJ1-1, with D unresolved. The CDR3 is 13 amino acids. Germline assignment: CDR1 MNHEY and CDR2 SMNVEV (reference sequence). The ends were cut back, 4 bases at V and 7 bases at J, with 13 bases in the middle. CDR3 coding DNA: TGTGCCAGCAGTTCGCCTGGGCGTCTTGAAGCTTTCTTT. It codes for CASSSPGRLEAFF.

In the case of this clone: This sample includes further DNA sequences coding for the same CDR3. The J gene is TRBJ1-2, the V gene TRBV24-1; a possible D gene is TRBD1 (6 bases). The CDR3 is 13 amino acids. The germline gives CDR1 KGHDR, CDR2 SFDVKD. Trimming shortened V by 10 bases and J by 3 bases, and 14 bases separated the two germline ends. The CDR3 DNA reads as TGTGCCACGTCCCCCGGACAGTACTATGGCTACACCTTC. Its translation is CATSPGQYYGYTF.

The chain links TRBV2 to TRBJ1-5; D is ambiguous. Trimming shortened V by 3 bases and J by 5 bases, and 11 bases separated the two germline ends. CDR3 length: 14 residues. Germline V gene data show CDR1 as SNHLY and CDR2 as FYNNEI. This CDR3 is CASSDTSGDQPQHF. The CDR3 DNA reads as TGTGCCAGCAGTGATACATCGGGAGATCAGCCCCAGCATTTT.

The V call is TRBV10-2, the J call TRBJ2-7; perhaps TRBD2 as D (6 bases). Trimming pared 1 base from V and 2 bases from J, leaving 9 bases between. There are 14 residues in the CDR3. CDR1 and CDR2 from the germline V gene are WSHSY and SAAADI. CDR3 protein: CASSEFSGAYEQYF. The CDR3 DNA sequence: TGCGCCAGCAGTGAGTTTTCGGGAGCCTACGAGCAGTACTTC.

CDR3 in amino acids: CASSFATDSYEQYF. The CDR3 DNA follows: TGTGCCAGCAGTTTTGCGACAGACTCCTACGAGCAGTACTTC. The chain employs TRBV27 and TRBJ2-7, with D maybe TRBD1 (5 bases). The CDR3 runs to 14 residues. The V and J ends lost 3 bases and 0 bases respectively, with 9 bases between them. CDR1 is MNHEY and CDR2 is SMNVEV in the germline V gene (reference sequence).